This TCR beta chain derives from a study of blood T cell repertoires in COVID-19. Study information: The United States, Italy and Spain supplied acute and convalescent COVID-19 samples. PBMCs, B-cell-depleted T cells, or T cells provided the cDNA or gDNA that made up the material.

The V gene's germline CDR1 is SEHNR and CDR2 FQNEAQ (reference sequence). The trim removed 5 bases at V and 1 base at J, leaving 13 bases unmatched. The CDR3 spans 19 residues. This clone was detected once. Data came from immunoSEQ multiplex PCR; TCRdb stores just in-frame clones and leaves some out. Counted here are about 100,000 clones, approximately 82% occurring once; the ten biggest clones make up about 4%. The sample comprised peripheral blood. The clonotype originates from a woman in her 70s with acute or convalescent COVID-19. The chain is built from TRBV7-9 and TRBJ2-7, with 14 bases matching TRBD2. Here the CDR3 DNA reads TGTGCCAGCAGCCCCGGCCCGGGACTAGCGGGAGCCAATTCCTACGAGCAGTACTTC. Protein sequence: CASSPGPGLAGANSYEQYF.